The sequence of this T cell receptor beta chain was determined in a study of blood T cell repertoires in COVID-19. Study overall: From the United States, Italy and Spain came samples of acute and convalescent COVID-19.

As originally analysed: For nucleated cells, counts were estimated from reference gene primer amplification. Assay: immunoSEQ multiplex PCR; the TCRdb copy retains only in-frame clones and omits some. Clonal size and the V and J genes are those of that table, whereas D and trimming came from the DNA. The sample consists of 100,000 to 150,000 clones, 79% of them appearing once. V lost 1 base and J lost 4; bases outside the gene matches: 6. The CDR3 totals 15 residues. CDR1 and CDR2 (germline): SGHVS, FNYEAQ. The chain combines TRBV7-6 with TRBJ2-5; 7 nucleotides agree with TRBD2. Material: peripheral blood. This clonotype originated in a man between 40 and 49 years old with active or convalescent COVID-19. Here the CDR3 DNA reads TGTGCCAGCAGCTTAGAAGGGACTAACAGAGAGACCCAGTACTTC. Translated: CASSLEGTNRETQYF.